Sequencing of this T cell receptor (beta chain) was carried out in a study of cytomegalovirus exposure and HLA in healthy donors. Overall study: Across 350 to 500 genotyped donors, 81% landed in the Caucasian-associated ancestry cluster.

The germline CDR1 and CDR2 sequences are LGHNA and YSLEER. Deletions cut 3 bases from V and 0 bases from J, with 6 bases between. The CDR3 consists of 14 residues. Study findings and constraints: Reportedly, TCR beta sequences accurately predicted HLA-A and HLA-B alleles in most subjects.

This clone was seen a handful of times. Its antigen remains unknown. Amplification used 60 Vbeta primers and 13 Jbeta primers. Profiled with immunoSEQ multiplex PCR; TCRdb holds only in-frame clones, not every one. This repertoire shows around 91,000 clones, under 75% found once; its top ten account for roughly 2.5%. The sequenced sample consisted of PBMCs. The TCR originated in a human donor in good health. The chain combines TRBV4-3 with TRBJ1-5; D is possibly TRBD1 (5 bases). CDR3 in amino acids: CASSHDSSNQPQHF. Written as DNA, the CDR3 is TGCGCCAGCAGCCATGACAGTAGCAATCAGCCCCAGCATTTT.